This T cell receptor (beta chain) was profiled in a study of blood T cells in healthy people across ages. It was with a sample-barcoded 5' primer and a J-beta primer mix that a second PCR of about 6 to 12 cycles was run. Via MiXCR, TCRdb re-called the 5' RACE reads, giving one row per CDR3 protein. The table includes some 1,500,000 distinct CDR3 sequences, approximately 39% detected once. This clonotype was counted between two and nine times. The junction differs from germline at one of its ends, possibly a read error. The CDR3 has 13 amino acids. CDR1 is MNHEY and CDR2 is SMNVEV in the germline V gene (reference sequence).

The sample taken for sequencing was blood. The J gene is TRBJ2-3, the V gene TRBV27; D not resolved. This receptor was obtained from a woman under 30 in good health. The CDR3 DNA reads TGTGCCAGCCGTTTTCACGGCACAGATACGCAGTATTTT. Protein sequence: CASRFHGTDTQYF.